The 21 T cell receptor beta chains listed next were all sequenced from one sample in a study of regulatory T cells in long-lasting Graves disease (dated by TCRdb to about 2021). The time point label for this specimen denotes: persistent/refractory GD, antithyroid drugs over 5 years with positive TRAb. RNA was extracted from PBMCs in TRIzol for both TCR sequencing and RNA sequencing. Libraries were prepared through multiplex PCR. The data were produced on an Illumina HiSeq 4000. iRepertoire HTBI primers and Arm-PCR amplification of CDR3 regions were used to construct TCR beta libraries. TCRdb redid the processing of the public reads, applying fastp at Q25 and MiXCR, and retained in-frame beta chains. Every entry covers one CDR3 protein and lists the most common genes and DNA from its rows. This sample comprises 350,000 to 450,000 distinct CDR3 sequences, over 20% of them detected only once. Of the sample, 14% is held by the ten largest clones.

The sample was peripheral blood mononuclear cells (PBMCs), taken when the disease was refractory, from a patient treated with antithyroid drugs. The receptor source for this set is a female donor with Graves disease.

The rearrangement links TRBV5-8 to TRBJ2-2; the match to TRBD2 covers 14 bases. The ends lost 3 bases at V and 6 bases at J; junction bases unmatched: 7. The CDR3 length is 17 residues. Per the germline V gene, CDR1 is SGHTS and CDR2 is YDEGEE. CDR3 in amino acids: CASSSPGLAGVAGELFF. The CDR3 DNA reads as TGTGCCAGCAGCTCACCGGGACTAGCGGGAGTTGCCGGGGAGCTGTTTTTT.

This clonotype was detected a few times. A much more abundant neighbour one base away suggests this may be a read error. This chain uses TRBV6-1 with TRBJ2-7; 7 bases are shared with TRBD1. Per the germline V gene, CDR1 is MNHNS and CDR2 is SASEGT. This CDR3 is built from 15 residues. The DNA for the CDR3 is TGTGCCAGCACTAGAATTCGGGACAGCTCCTACGAGCAGCACTTC. Translation: CASTRIRDSSYEQHF.

This clonotype was counted between two and nine times. V and J are TRBV5-8 and TRBJ1-2, with D tentatively TRBD1 (6 bases). CDR3 size: 14 residues. V was clipped by 2 bases and J by 0 bases, with 8 bases between them. Germline V CDR1 and CDR2: SGHTS, YDEGEE. The CDR3 DNA reads as TGTGCCAGCAGCTTCGACAGGACTAACTATGGCTACACCTTC. Translation gives CASSFDRTNYGYTF.

This clonotype was picked up many times. V gene TRBV28 combines with J gene TRBJ2-7; no clear D gene. This CDR3 comprises 13 residues. V was pared by 6 bases and J by 2 bases, with 11 bases between. Germline-derived CDR1 and CDR2 are MDHEN and SYDVKM. CDR3 sequence reads: CASRPPLTYEQYF. DNA of the CDR3: TGTGCCAGCAGGCCTCCCCTTACCTACGAGCAGTACTTC.

This clonotype appeared many times. CDR3: CASSPRQGTAFF. As DNA, the CDR3 is TGTGCCAGCAGTCCCCGACAGGGTACAGCTTTCTTT. This rearrangement joins TRBV28 to TRBJ1-1, with 7 bases identical to TRBD1. V gave up 5 bases and J gave up 10 bases; unmatched junction bases: 7. The CDR3 consists of 12 residues. The germline V gene encodes CDR1 MDHEN and CDR2 SYDVKM. Complete variable domain (other parts from reference TRBV28 and TRBJ1-1): DVKVTQSSRYLVKRTGEKVFLECVQDMDHENMFWYRQDPGLGLRLIYFSYDVKMKEKGDIPEGYSVSREKKERFSLILESASTNQTSMYLCASSPRQGTAFFGQGTRLTVV.

The chain couples TRBV7-9 to TRBJ2-1, with 8 bases lining up with TRBD2. The J segment lost 3 bases and the V segment lost 1 base, leaving 2 bases of the junction unmatched. Germline lookup yields CDR1 SEHNR and CDR2 FQNEAQ (reference sequence). There are 15 residues in the CDR3. CDR3 nucleotides: TGTGCCAGCAGCTTAGGGCGGGAGGTCTACAATGAGCAGTTCTTC. Translated, it gives CASSLGREVYNEQFF. Based on the CDR3 plus reference TRBV7-9 and TRBJ2-1, the full variable domain is DTGVSQNPRHKITKRGQNVTFRCDPISEHNRLYWYRQTLGQGPEFLTYFQNEAQLEKSRLLSDRFSAERPKGSFSTLEIQRTEQGDSAMYLCASSLGREVYNEQFFGPGTRLTVL.

This clonotype was counted many times. This chain links TRBV2 with TRBJ2-7, with 8 positions matching TRBD1. Germline V gene data show CDR1 as SNHLY and CDR2 as FYNNEI. The CDR3 is 14 residues long. The V gene end was trimmed by 6 bases and the J gene end by 3 bases; junction bases not matched to a gene: 7. CDR3 loop: CASRTGQGSYEQYF. The CDR3 DNA is TGTGCCAGCAGAACCGGACAGGGAAGCTACGAGCAGTACTTC.

This chain links TRBV2 with TRBJ2-3; 12 nucleotides match TRBD2. The CDR3 is 15 amino acids. With 6 bases clipped from V and 6 bases from J, the junction kept 7 bases outside the gene matches. CDR1 and CDR2 from the germline V gene are SNHLY and FYNNEI. CDR3 sequence (DNA): TGTGCCAGCAGCGTGACTAGCGGGAGCTCGGATACGCAGTATTTT. Translating it yields CASSVTSGSSDTQYF.

The V and J genes are TRBV30 and TRBJ1-6, with 9 nucleotides matching TRBD1. Germline loops: CDR1 GTSNPN, CDR2 SVGIG (reference sequence). The CDR3 is 14 amino acids. V was clipped by 3 bases and J by 9 bases; unmatched bases: 6. CDR3 in DNA: TGTGCCTGGAGCGAGGGACAGGGTACTTCACCCCTCCACTTT. Translation: CAWSEGQGTSPLHF.

Turning to this clonotype: A read error is possible here, since a much larger clone lies one base away. The CDR3 here is CASRGQGEDEKLFF. The CDR3 DNA reads as TGTGCCAGCAGGGGACAGGGGGAAGATGAAAAACTGTTTTTT. J is TRBJ1-4 and V is TRBV6-2 or TRBV6-3; 11 bases are a match to TRBD1. CDR1 is MNHEY and CDR2 is SVGEGT in the germline V gene. Trimming at V came to 6 bases and at J to 6 bases, leaving 3 bases not matched to a gene. This CDR3 comprises 14 residues.

This clonotype was recorded a few times. The rearrangement links TRBV20-1 to TRBJ2-5; D is unclear. Germline V gene lookup returns CDR1 DFQATT and CDR2 SNEGSKA (reference sequence). The CDR3 totals 13 residues. V was cut by 3 bases and J by 5 bases, with 13 bases left in between. The CDR3 loop reads CSASADVGETQYF. The CDR3 DNA sequence: TGCAGTGCTAGTGCGGACGTAGGGGAGACCCAGTACTTC.

This clonotype was observed a few times. This chain joins TRBV7-9 and TRBJ1-4; 8 bases match TRBD1. CDR1 is SEHNR and CDR2 is FQNEAQ in the germline V gene (reference sequence). The trim removed 4 bases at V and 6 bases at J, leaving 7 bases unmatched. This CDR3 comprises 15 residues. The CDR3 DNA sequence: TGTGCCAGCAGCTCTCGACAGGGGCCTTATGAAAAACTGTTTTTT. Translating gives CASSSRQGPYEKLFF.

This clonotype was observed a handful of times. The V gene is TRBV5-5, the J gene TRBJ2-7, with TRBD1 matching 7 bases. Germline CDR1 is SGHKS and CDR2 is YYEKEE (reference sequence). V trimming: 4 bases; J trimming: 2 bases; junction bases outside the gene matches: 9. The CDR3 is made up of 15 amino acids. The CDR3, as DNA: TGTGCCAGCAGCCAAACCGGGACAGATCCCTACGAGCAGTACTTC. This encodes CASSQTGTDPYEQYF.

Many counts were recorded for this clonotype. The chain uses TRBV7-9 and TRBJ2-7, with D possibly being TRBD2 (6 bases). CDR3 length equals 13 residues. Germline assignment: CDR1 SEHNR and CDR2 FQNEAQ (reference sequence). V was trimmed by 9 bases and J by 0 bases, leaving 12 bases between them. CDR3: CASSPRGSYEQYF. The DNA for the CDR3 is TGTGCCAGTAGTCCGCGGGGCTCCTACGAGCAGTACTTC.

A few counts support this clonotype. The chain carries TRBV7-2 and TRBJ2-4; 9 bases fit TRBD2. Trimming took 5 bases from V and 8 from J; bases not matched to a gene: 10. The germline V gene has CDR1 SGHTA and CDR2 FQGNSA. The CDR3 is 15 amino acids. CDR3 in DNA: TGTGCCAGCAGCGTACTAGCGGGCCCAGGGGACATTCAGTACTTC. This codes for CASSVLAGPGDIQYF. Together with reference TRBV7-2 and TRBJ2-4, the CDR3 gives the full variable domain: GAGVSQSPSNKVTEKGKDVELRCDPISGHTALYWYRQSLGQGLEFLIYFQGNSAPDKSGLPSDRFSAERTGGSVSTLTIQRTQQEDSAVYLCASSVLAGPGDIQYFGAGTRLSVL.

On this clonotype: One junction end does not reproduce the germline sequence, and a read error may be involved. The chain combines TRBV6-1 with TRBJ2-1; D is unclear. The CDR3 consists of 15 residues. Germline values: CDR1 MNHNS, CDR2 SASEGT. CDR3 sequence: CASRQDPNVYNKQFF. For the CDR3, the DNA is TGTGCCAGCAGGCAAGACCCCAACGTCTACAATAAGCAGTTCTTC.

This clonotype was found many times. This chain's CDR3 is CASSSTQGALWWTGELFF. The CDR3, as DNA: TGTGCCAGCAGTTCGACGCAGGGGGCGCTCTGGTGGACCGGGGAGCTGTTTTTT. J is TRBJ2-2 and V is TRBV12-3 or TRBV12-4; 8 bases match TRBD1. V trimming: 4 bases; J trimming: 5 bases; junction bases outside the gene matches: 15. The CDR3 runs to 18 residues.

The table lists this clonotype with many counts. The rearrangement links TRBV7-2 to TRBJ1-2, with D perhaps matching TRBD1 (5 bases). CDR3 length equals 14 residues. Germline lookup yields CDR1 SGHTA and CDR2 FQGNSA. The V gene lost 1 base and the J gene lost 8 bases, with 14 bases spanning the gap. CDR3 in amino acids: CASSLVRGESGYTF. The CDR3 DNA is TGTGCCAGCAGCTTAGTTAGGGGCGAGAGCGGCTACACCTTC.

With respect to this clonotype: A much larger clone lies a single base off, so this may be a read error. This chain links TRBV28 with TRBJ1-1; the D gene is possibly TRBD1 (6 bases). CDR1 MDHEN and CDR2 SYDVKM come from the germline V gene. V was pared by 7 bases and J by 5 bases, with 20 bases between. The CDR3 contains 15 residues. CDR3 sequence: CASNMRLGGDTEAFF. The CDR3 coding sequence is TGTGCCAGCAACATGCGACTAGGGGGTGATACTGAAGCTTTCTTT.

This clonotype was observed a handful of times. V and J are TRBV29-1 and TRBJ2-4; possibly TRBD2 for D (6 bases). Germline-derived CDR1 and CDR2 are SQVTM and ANQGSEA. The CDR3 sequence is 17 residues long. V lost 5 bases to trimming and J lost 0 bases, with 20 bases between them. The DNA of the CDR3 is TGCAGCGTTCGAGGAGCTGGGAGGCGATTAGCCAAAAACATTCAGTACTTC. It codes for CSVRGAGRRLAKNIQYF.

Ten or more counts support this clonotype. The rearrangement joins TRBV9 to TRBJ1-2; the D gene is possibly TRBD1 (5 bases). V was clipped by 3 bases and J by 1 base, with 13 bases between them. CDR3 size: 15 residues. CDR1 is SGDLS and CDR2 is YYNGEE in the germline V gene. The CDR3 bases are TGTGCCAGCAGCGGGGAGCCCGACAGTAACTATGGCTACACCTTC. Residues: CASSGEPDSNYGYTF.